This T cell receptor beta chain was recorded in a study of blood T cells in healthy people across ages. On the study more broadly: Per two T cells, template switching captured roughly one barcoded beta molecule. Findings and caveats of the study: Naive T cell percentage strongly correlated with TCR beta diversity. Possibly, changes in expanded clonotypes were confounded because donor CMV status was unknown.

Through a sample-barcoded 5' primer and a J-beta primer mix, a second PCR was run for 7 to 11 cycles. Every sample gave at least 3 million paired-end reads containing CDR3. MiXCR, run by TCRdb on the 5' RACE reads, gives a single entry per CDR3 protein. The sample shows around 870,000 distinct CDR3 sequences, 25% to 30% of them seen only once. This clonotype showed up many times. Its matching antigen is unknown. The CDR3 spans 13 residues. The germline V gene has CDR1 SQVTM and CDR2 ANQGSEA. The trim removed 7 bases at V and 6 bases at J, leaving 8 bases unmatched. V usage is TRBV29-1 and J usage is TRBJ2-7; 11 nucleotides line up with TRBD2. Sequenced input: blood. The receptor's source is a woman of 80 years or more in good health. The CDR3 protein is CSANSGGAVEQYF. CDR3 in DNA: TGCAGCGCTAATAGCGGGGGGGCAGTCGAGCAGTACTTC.